This passage covers 20 T cell receptor beta chains from one sample sequenced in a study of blood T cells in healthy people across ages. Through a sample-barcoded 5' primer and a J-beta primer mix, a second PCR was run for roughly 6 to 11 cycles. TCRdb reprocessed the 5' RACE reads via MiXCR and lists one record per CDR3 protein. The table lists hundreds of thousands of distinct CDR3 sequences, 49% of them singletons. The sample was blood. Receptors originate from a woman between 55 and 75 years old in good health.

The chain couples TRBV12-3 or TRBV12-4 to TRBJ2-2, with D tentatively TRBD1 (6 bases). The CDR3 has 14 residues. Between the trimmed V and J ends, which lost 6 bases and 7 bases, there was a span of 15 bases. This chain's CDR3 is CASREQGSIGELFF. CDR3 in DNA: TGTGCCAGCAGGGAACAGGGATCTATCGGGGAGCTGTTTTTT.

With regard to this clonotype: One end of the junction varies from germline; a read error may be responsible. V and J are TRBV5-1 and TRBJ1-1; 7 bases line up with TRBD1. This CDR3 contains 14 residues. From germline, CDR1 is SGHRS and CDR2 YFSETQ. In nucleotides, the CDR3 is TGCGCCAGCAGCAGCGAGGGGGCCCACACTGAGGCTTTCTTT. It codes for CASSSEGAHTEAFF.

The chain couples TRBV29-1 to TRBJ1-1; D may be TRBD1 (6 bases). V shed 6 bases and J shed 3 bases, with 17 bases lying between them. CDR1 and CDR2 from the germline V gene are SQVTM and ANQGSEA. This CDR3 contains 14 residues. Written as DNA, the CDR3 is TGCAGCGTACATAATGCAGGGGTGGACACTGAAGCTTTCTTT. Its protein is CSVHNAGVDTEAFF.

This clonotype was detected a few times. The rearrangement uses TRBV12-3 or TRBV12-4 and TRBJ2-7, with D perhaps TRBD2 (6 bases). This CDR3 is built from 14 residues. Trimming took off 3 bases at V and 2 bases at J, with 11 bases between the two ends. The CDR3 DNA sequence: TGTGCCAGCAGTTTTGCGGGATCAGCCTACGAGCAGTACTTC. This translates into CASSFAGSAYEQYF.

This chain links TRBV20-1 with TRBJ2-2, with D perhaps TRBD1 or TRBD2 (6 bases each). V lost 4 bases to trimming and J lost 5 bases, with 14 bases between them. The CDR3 runs 14 residues. Germline V lookup: CDR1 DFQATT, CDR2 SNEGSKA (reference sequence). CDR3: CSAINRGVTGELFF. CDR3 nucleotide sequence: TGCAGTGCTATAAATAGGGGGGTAACCGGGGAGCTGTTTTTT.

This chain connects TRBV20-1 to TRBJ2-5; 9 bases agree with TRBD2. Near its end, the DNA agrees better with TRBJ2-7, so the J call may be wrong. The CDR3 runs 16 residues. Germline loops: CDR1 DFQATT, CDR2 SNEGSKA (reference sequence). This CDR3 is CSGRTGLAGRRTEQYF. CDR3 coding DNA: TGCAGTGGCCGGACGGGACTAGCTGGGCGGAGAACCGAGCAGTACTTC.

The J gene is TRBJ2-7, the V gene TRBV10-3; TRBD2 might be the D (6 bases). The CDR3 has 12 amino acids. Per the germline V gene, CDR1 is ENHRY and CDR2 is SYGVKD. The V end lost 6 bases, the J end lost 6 bases, and 12 bases lay between the germline ends. Here the CDR3 DNA reads TGTGCCATCAGCGGAGGGGTCATCGAGCAGTACTTC. Encoded protein: CAISGGVIEQYF.

This chain uses TRBV18 with TRBJ2-3; no clear D. The CDR3 spans 13 residues. The germline V gene has CDR1 KGHSH and CDR2 LQKENI. V gave up 6 bases and J gave up 3 bases, with 10 bases separating them. The CDR3 DNA sequence: TGTGCCAGCTCTCCGAGAAGAACAGATACGCAGTATTTT. Its protein product is CASSPRRTDTQYF.

This CDR3 is CASSVTGANYNEQFF. CDR3 nucleotide sequence: TGTGCCAGCAGCGTCACGGGAGCTAATTACAATGAGCAGTTCTTC. The chain is built from TRBV9 and TRBJ2-1, with D perhaps matching TRBD2 (6 bases). This CDR3 region has 15 residues. Trimming stripped 2 bases from V and 4 bases from J, with 13 bases between. Germline lookup yields CDR1 SGDLS and CDR2 YYNGEE.

This clonotype was observed a few times. The chain has TRBV25-1 and TRBJ2-1; D remains unclear. The CDR3 sequence is 12 residues long. V was pared by 4 bases and J by 4 bases, with 5 bases between. Germline V gene lookup returns CDR1 MGHDK and CDR2 SYGVNS. CDR3 bases: TGTGCCAGCAGTGCTGTTTACAATGAGCAGTTCTTC. Translating it yields CASSAVYNEQFF. The complete variable domain, with remaining parts taken from reference TRBV25-1 and TRBJ2-1, reads EADIYQTPRYLVIGTGKKITLECSQTMGHDKMYWYQQDPGMELHLIHYSYGVNSTEKGDLSSESTVSRIRTEHFPLTLESARPSHTSQYLCASSAVYNEQFFGPGTRLTVL.

The chain uses TRBV7-9 and TRBJ2-3; 9 bases fit TRBD2. From germline, CDR1 is SEHNR and CDR2 FQNEAQ (reference sequence). Trimming cost V 4 bases and J 4 bases; bases outside gene matches: 12. This CDR3 has 17 amino acids. The CDR3 protein is CASSSALAGISPDTQYF. Here the CDR3 DNA reads TGTGCCAGCAGCTCCGCCCTAGCGGGAATATCCCCAGATACGCAGTATTTT.

This clonotype was seen a handful of times. This chain connects TRBV6-2 or TRBV6-3 to TRBJ1-2; D unclear. The ends were cut back, 5 bases at V and 8 bases at J, with 9 bases in the middle. The germline V gene encodes CDR1 MNHEY and CDR2 SVGEGT. CDR3 length: 11 amino acids. CDR3 sequence: CASSRLGGYTF. CDR3 coding DNA: TGTGCCAGCAGTCGCCTGGGCGGCTACACCTTC.

This rearrangement joins TRBV7-9 to TRBJ2-5; D is unclear. With the DNA end fitting TRBJ2-7 better, the J assignment may be wrong. There are 13 residues in the CDR3. Germline CDR1 reads SEHNR; CDR2 reads FQNEAQ (reference sequence). The CDR3 DNA reads TGTGCCAGCAGCTTAGCAGGACGAAACGAGCAGTACTTC. Translation gives CASSLAGRNEQYF.

The CDR3 loop reads CASSLDGTGALDGYTF. The CDR3 DNA reads as TGTGCCAGCAGTTTAGATGGGACAGGGGCTTTGGATGGCTACACCTTC. V and J are TRBV27 and TRBJ1-2; 10 nucleotides agree with TRBD1. The V segment lost 2 bases and the J segment 6 bases; nucleotides outside the gene matches: 9. This CDR3 is 16 amino acids long. Germline V gene lookup returns CDR1 MNHEY and CDR2 SMNVEV (reference sequence).

The chain is built from TRBV28 and TRBJ2-7; 9 nucleotides align to TRBD2. V lost 5 bases to trimming and J lost 2 bases; unmatched junction nucleotides: 7. This CDR3 has 15 residues. Germline loops: CDR1 MDHEN, CDR2 SYDVKM. The CDR3 loop is CASSPLAGVTYEQYF. CDR3 DNA sequence: TGTGCCAGCAGTCCCTTAGCGGGAGTCACCTACGAGCAGTACTTC.

The chain has TRBV20-1 and TRBJ1-4; D is unresolved. Germline loops: CDR1 DFQATT, CDR2 SNEGSKA (reference sequence). This CDR3 is built from 13 residues. V dropped 4 bases and J dropped 5 bases, with 11 bases sitting between them. CDR3 nucleotides: TGCAGTGCTAAGGACGGACCAAATGAAAAACTGTTTTTT. This gives the protein CSAKDGPNEKLFF.

This clonotype was counted a few times. The CDR3 DNA reads TGTGCCACCAGCAGGGATAGACAGGAGAACACTGAAGCTTTCTTT. Amino acids: CATSRDRQENTEAFF. The chain couples TRBV15 to TRBJ1-1; possibly TRBD1 for D (6 bases). Trimming took off 3 bases at V and 1 base at J, with 12 bases between the two ends. The CDR3 is made up of 15 amino acids. Germline V CDR1 and CDR2: LNHNV, YYDKDF (reference sequence).

In this sample, this clonotype turned up a few times. This chain links TRBV20-1 with TRBJ2-7, with 7 bases that match TRBD2. The CDR3 covers 13 residues. In germline, CDR1 is DFQATT, CDR2 SNEGSKA (reference sequence). V shed 0 bases, J shed 6 bases, and the junction held 5 bases outside the gene matches. Written as DNA, the CDR3 is TGCAGTGCTAGAGATTCCGGGGGGAGCGAGCAGTACTTC. As protein: CSARDSGGSEQYF.

CDR3 bases: TGTGCCAGCATTTTCGTGGGCAATGAGCAGTTCTTC. It yields the protein CASIFVGNEQFF. The rearrangement joins TRBV27 to TRBJ2-1; D is unclear. The CDR3 has 12 residues. Trimming removed 7 bases from V and 6 bases from J, with 10 bases in between. CDR1 is MNHEY and CDR2 is SMNVEV in the germline V gene (reference sequence).

In this sample, this clonotype turned up a few times. CDR3 sequence (DNA): TGTGCCAGCAGCTTGACAATCTACGAGCAGTACTTC. It encodes CASSLTIYEQYF. This chain connects TRBV7-2 to TRBJ2-7; D is undetermined. Trimming shortened V by 3 bases and J by 3 bases, and 6 bases separated the two germline ends. Germline loops: CDR1 SGHTA, CDR2 FQGNSA. This CDR3 comprises 12 residues.